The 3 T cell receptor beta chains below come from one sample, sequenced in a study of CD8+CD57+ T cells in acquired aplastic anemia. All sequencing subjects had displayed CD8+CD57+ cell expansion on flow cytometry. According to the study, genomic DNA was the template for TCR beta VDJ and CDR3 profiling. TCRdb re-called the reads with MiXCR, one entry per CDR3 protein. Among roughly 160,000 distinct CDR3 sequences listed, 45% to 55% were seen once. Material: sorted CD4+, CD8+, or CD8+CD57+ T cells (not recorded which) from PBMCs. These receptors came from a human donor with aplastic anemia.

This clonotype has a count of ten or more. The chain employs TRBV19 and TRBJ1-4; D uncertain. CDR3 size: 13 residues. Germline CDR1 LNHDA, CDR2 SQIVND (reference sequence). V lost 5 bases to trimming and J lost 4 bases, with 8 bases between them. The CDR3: CASSASVNEKLFF. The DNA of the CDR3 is TGTGCCAGTAGTGCGTCAGTTAATGAAAAACTGTTTTTT.

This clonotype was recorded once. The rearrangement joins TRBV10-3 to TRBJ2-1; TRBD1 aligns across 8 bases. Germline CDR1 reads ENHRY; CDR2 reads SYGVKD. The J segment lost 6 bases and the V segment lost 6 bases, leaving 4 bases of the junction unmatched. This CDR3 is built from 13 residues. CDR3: CAIRPQGGNEQFF. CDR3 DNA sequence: TGTGCCATCAGACCACAGGGGGGCAATGAGCAGTTCTTC.

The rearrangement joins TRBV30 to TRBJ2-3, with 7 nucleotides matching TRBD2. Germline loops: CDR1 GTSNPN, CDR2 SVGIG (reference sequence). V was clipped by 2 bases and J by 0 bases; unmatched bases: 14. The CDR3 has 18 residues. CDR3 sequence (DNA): TGTGCCTGGAGTCCACTTTACTCTAGCGGAGGTAGCACAGATACGCAGTATTTT. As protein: CAWSPLYSSGGSTDTQYF.